Listed below are T cell receptor beta chains from one sample, sequenced in a study of beta chain features in type 1 diabetes. Some clones are missing from TCRdb's copy, which holds only in-frame ones; the method was immunoSEQ multiplex PCR. The sample lists under 300,000 clones, 25% to 30% occurring once. Input material: central memory CD4+ T cells from blood. The receptors were gathered from a young man in good health. Each CDR3 is given with its conserved first and last residue. Fields, in order: V gene, CDR3 length, CDR3 protein.

v_gene: TRBV4-3
len: 13
CDR3aa: CASSQTGTGELFF

v_gene: TRBV11-2
len: 16
CDR3aa: CASRYGTSGSGYEQYF

v_gene: TRBV7-8
len: 15
CDR3aa: CASSFRLVGDYEQYF

v_gene: TRBV19
len: 14
CDR3aa: CASSRLAATDTQYF

v_gene: TRBV6-5
len: 11
CDR3aa: CASSYFGELFF

v_gene: TRBV29-1
len: 13
CDR3aa: CSVTEQFTDTQYF

v_gene: TRBV7-7
len: 17
CDR3aa: CASSPGQAGLFQETQYF

v_gene: TRBV6-6
len: 15
CDR3aa: CASRPGLAGGYEQYF

v_gene: TRBV11-2
len: 12
CDR3aa: CASGQGYNEQFF

v_gene: TRBV6-6
len: 13
CDR3aa: CASRQGGTDTQYF

v_gene: TRBV25-1
len: 15
CDR3aa: CASSEAGSLGETQYF

v_gene: TRBV5-4
len: 13
CDR3aa: CASSLRGEDIQYF

v_gene: TRBV30
len: 15
CDR3aa: CASMAWGAGANVLTF

v_gene: TRBV5-1
len: 15
CDR3aa: CASSLVLAPEGEQYF

v_gene: TRBV7-2
len: 12
CDR3aa: CASSLRAYEQYF

v_gene: TRBV11-2
len: 16
CDR3aa: CASSPPGTSGRKTQYF

v_gene: TRBV11-2
len: 15
CDR3aa: CASSLGTSLGGEQYF

v_gene: TRBV5-4
len: 13
CDR3aa: CASSVDGKNIQYF

v_gene: TRBV30
len: 13
CDR3aa: CAWTRSTNEKLFF

v_gene: TRBV12-5
len: 15
CDR3aa: CASGLVLGGRDEQFF

v_gene: TRBV13
len: 14
CDR3aa: CASSSRTGNYGYTF

v_gene: TRBV6-6
len: 13
CDR3aa: CASNGLMNTEAFF

v_gene: TRBV5-4
len: 12
CDR3aa: CATRGTNYGYTF

v_gene: TRBV7-2
len: 14
CDR3aa: CASSLLTSQNEQFF

v_gene: TRBV18
len: 12
CDR3aa: CASSPGLTEAFF

v_gene: TRBV5-1
len: 14
CDR3aa: CASSSLTGDYGYTF

v_gene: TRBV2
len: 11
CDR3aa: CASSMGYEQYF

v_gene: TRBV29-1
len: 14
CDR3aa: CSVGWDSTNTEAFF

v_gene: TRBV2
len: 13
CDR3aa: CASSGTGAETQFF

v_gene: TRBV30
len: 15
CDR3aa: CAWSTGPSYNSPLHF

v_gene: TRBV6-5
len: 14
CDR3aa: CASSQRANTGELFF

v_gene: TRBV7-2
len: 15
CDR3aa: CASSSGGRVEEEQFF

v_gene: TRBV7-9
len: 14
CDR3aa: CASSFDSDSTGYTF

v_gene: TRBV4-2
len: 15
CDR3aa: CASRMLAGTYNEQFF

v_gene: TRBV7-2
len: 16
CDR3aa: CASSLASGTSAHEQYF

v_gene: TRBV7-9
len: 15
CDR3aa: CASSRLGEAQETQYF

v_gene: TRBV28
len: 11
CDR3aa: CAATNSYEQYF

v_gene: TRBV5-1
len: 12
CDR3aa: CASSRDQETQYF

v_gene: TRBV6-6
len: 13
CDR3aa: CASSIRERNTQYF

v_gene: TRBV5-6
len: 16
CDR3aa: CASSFGPRTSTDTQYF

v_gene: TRBV7-2
len: 13
CDR3aa: CASSRNPGFEQYF

v_gene: TRBV28
len: 14
CDR3aa: CATVSPGPGDRLFF

v_gene: TRBV29-1
len: 14
CDR3aa: CSFDGGGWSDTQYF

v_gene: TRBV29-1
len: 13
CDR3aa: CSVPTGAGETQYF

v_gene: TRBV7-9
len: 14
CDR3aa: CASSLSARTYEQYF

v_gene: TRBV29-1
len: 13
CDR3aa: CSVAGGQTDTQYF

v_gene: TRBV27
len: 15
CDR3aa: CASRRRQGQGGELFF

v_gene: TRBV2
len: 12
CDR3aa: CASSIEAGELFF

v_gene: TRBV10-3
len: 12
CDR3aa: CASGGAKDTQYF

v_gene: TRBV14
len: 16
CDR3aa: CASSHRGLAGGDTQYF

v_gene: TRBV5-6
len: 16
CDR3aa: CASSLWASGGLETQYF

v_gene: TRBV30
len: 15
CDR3aa: CAWSQGLPGTDTQYF